The next 18 T cell receptor beta chains were all read from a single sample in a study of cytomegalovirus exposure and HLA in healthy donors. The PCR was carried out with 60 Vbeta primers and 13 Jbeta primers. Produced via immunoSEQ multiplex PCR; TCRdb's table is partial and in-frame only. Of some 84,000 clones listed, about three quarters are singletons. The source material was PBMCs. Receptors were obtained from a male donor in good health and CMV-seropositive.

CDR3 loop: CASSLFPTGVPYEQYF. The CDR3 DNA follows: TGCGCCAGCAGCTTGTTCCCGACAGGGGTACCCTACGAGCAGTACTTC. J is TRBJ2-7 and V is TRBV5-1, with 8 bases identical to TRBD1. The V and J ends lost 1 base and 2 bases, in that order; junction bases with no gene match: 8. CDR3 size: 16 residues. The germline gives CDR1 SGHRS, CDR2 YFSETQ. The entire variable domain, with the rest obtained from reference TRBV5-1 and TRBJ2-7, is as follows: KAGVTQTPRYLIKTRGQQVTLSCSPISGHRSVSWYQQTPGQGLQFLFEYFSETQRNKGNFPGRFSGRQFSNSRSEMNVSTLELGDSALYLCASSLFPTGVPYEQYFGPGTRLTVT.

This rearrangement joins TRBV5-1 to TRBJ2-4, with TRBD2 as a possible D gene (6 bases). Germline V gene data show CDR1 as SGHRS and CDR2 as YFSETQ. V lost 0 bases, J lost 4 bases, and 14 bases lay in between. The CDR3 consists of 16 residues. CDR3 region: CASSLARDSRKNIQYF. Written as DNA, the CDR3 is TGCGCCAGCAGCTTGGCTCGGGACTCCCGGAAAAACATTCAGTACTTC.

This clone occurred a few times. The chain has TRBV19 and TRBJ1-4; D call uncertain. This CDR3 is built from 15 residues. The ends were cut back, 5 bases at V and 6 bases at J, with 16 bases in the middle. CDR1 is LNHDA and CDR2 is SQIVND in the germline V gene (reference sequence). Here the CDR3 reads CASSLRVGRDEKLFF. In DNA form, the CDR3 reads TGTGCCAGTAGTCTCCGGGTAGGGAGAGATGAAAAACTGTTTTTT.

This clone was counted a few times. The CDR3 bases are TGTGCCAGCAGTTTAACGTACAGGGGTCAGCCCCAGCATTTT. Translating it yields CASSLTYRGQPQHF. The chain combines TRBV28 with TRBJ1-5, with 7 bases matching TRBD1. V gave up 2 bases and J gave up 6 bases; unmatched junction bases: 4. Germline-derived CDR1 and CDR2 are MDHEN and SYDVKM. This CDR3 has 14 residues.

The chain is built from TRBV19 and TRBJ1-2; TRBD1 aligns across 7 bases. With V trimmed by 4 bases and J by 2 bases, 1 base remained unmatched. Germline CDR1 is LNHDA and CDR2 is SQIVND (reference sequence). This CDR3 spans 13 amino acids. Here the CDR3 DNA reads TGTGCCAGTAGTAGGGACAGAAACTATGGCTACACCTTC. It specifies CASSRDRNYGYTF.

The chain has TRBV18 and TRBJ1-1; 8 positions match TRBD1. Trimming cost V 3 bases and J 4 bases; bases outside gene matches: 10. Looked up from germline, CDR1 is KGHSH and CDR2 is LQKENI. This CDR3 is 16 amino acids long. The CDR3 loop reads CASSPDRGVGGTEAFF. CDR3 nucleotide sequence: TGTGCCAGCTCACCTGACAGGGGTGTTGGGGGCACTGAAGCTTTCTTT.

The J gene is TRBJ2-1, the V gene TRBV20-1, with D uncertain. The germline V gene encodes CDR1 DFQATT and CDR2 SNEGSKA (reference sequence). V dropped 3 bases and J dropped 6 bases, with 6 bases sitting between them. This CDR3 region has 11 residues. The CDR3 region is CSARFINEQFF. In nucleotides, the CDR3 is TGCAGTGCTAGGTTCATCAATGAGCAGTTCTTC.

This clone was recorded once. The J gene is TRBJ2-3, the V gene TRBV28; D remains ambiguous. The CDR3 has 17 amino acids. Deletions cut 2 bases from V and 0 bases from J, with 15 bases between. Germline CDR1 MDHEN, CDR2 SYDVKM. CDR3 sequence: CASSLNRFSSSTDTQYF. As DNA, the CDR3 is TGTGCCAGCAGTTTAAACCGTTTCAGTTCTAGCACAGATACGCAGTATTTT.

The genes are TRBV9 and TRBJ2-5; tentatively, D is TRBD1 (6 bases). This CDR3 has 16 residues. The germline V gene has CDR1 SGDLS and CDR2 YYNGEE. V lost 4 bases to trimming and J lost 0 bases, with 16 bases between them. CDR3 nucleotides: TGTGCCAGCAGCCCGAGTCTGAGGGGGAACCAAGAGACCCAGTACTTC. Translation gives CASSPSLRGNQETQYF.

The chain recombines TRBV6-1 with TRBJ2-5, with 9 bases fitting TRBD1. The CDR3 sequence is 15 residues long. V dropped 4 bases and J dropped 4; count of bases not matched to a gene: 7. Germline V gene sequence: CDR1 MNHNS, CDR2 SASEGT. CDR3 nucleotides: TGTGCCAGCAGTGGTCCCGGGACAGGGAGAGAGACCCAGTACTTC. It translates to CASSGPGTGRETQYF.

The J gene is TRBJ1-4, the V gene TRBV4-1, with a tentative D call TRBD1 (6 bases). Trimming left V 3 bases short and J 8 bases short, with 16 bases between. CDR3 length: 15 amino acids. In germline, CDR1 is MGHRA, CDR2 YSYEKL. The chain's CDR3 is CASSHGGHIKEKLFF. The CDR3 DNA is TGCGCCAGCAGCCATGGGGGACACATAAAGGAAAAACTGTTTTTT.

This clone was found a few times. The chain links TRBV6-4 to TRBJ2-1, with 10 bases matching TRBD2. This CDR3 has 14 residues. Germline trimming cut 3 bases from V and 10 bases from J; bases unmatched to any gene: 6. The germline V gene has CDR1 MRHNA and CDR2 SNTAGT. This chain's CDR3 is CASSEASGSREQFF. The CDR3 DNA is TGTGCCAGCAGTGAGGCTAGCGGGAGCAGGGAGCAGTTCTTC.

The V gene is TRBV9, the J gene TRBJ1-2; D remains ambiguous. CDR1 and CDR2 (germline): SGDLS, YYNGEE. V was clipped by 2 bases and J by 0 bases, with 5 bases between them. This CDR3 has 13 amino acids. The CDR3 DNA follows: TGTGCCAGCAGCGTTCGGTCTAACTATGGCTACACCTTC. This encodes CASSVRSNYGYTF. Supplemented by reference TRBV9 and TRBJ1-2, the full variable domain reads DSGVTQTPKHLITATGQRVTLRCSPRSGDLSVYWYQQSLDQGLQFLIQYYNGEERAKGNILERFSAQQFPDLHSELNLSSLELGDSALYFCASSVRSNYGYTFGSGTRLTVV.

The chain carries TRBV27 and TRBJ1-1; TRBD1 agrees at 7 bases. The CDR3 contains 15 residues. Germline CDR1 MNHEY, CDR2 SMNVEV (reference sequence). Trimming at V came to 5 bases and at J to 1 base, leaving 7 bases not matched to a gene. CDR3 residues: CASSNGYRGNTEAFF. The CDR3, as DNA: TGTGCCAGCAGTAACGGCTACAGGGGGAACACTGAAGCTTTCTTT.

The J gene is TRBJ1-5, the V gene TRBV5-5; perhaps TRBD1 as D (5 bases). The CDR3 extends over 18 amino acids. Germline lookup yields CDR1 SGHKS and CDR2 YYEKEE (reference sequence). V was clipped by 0 bases and J by 2 bases, with 18 bases between them. The CDR3 DNA is TGTGCCAGCAGCTTGGGCCAGGGAGGCGGAAGAGGCAATCAGCCCCAGCATTTT. It specifies CASSLGQGGGRGNQPQHF.

The chain links TRBV7-8 to TRBJ2-2; D might be TRBD1 (7 bases). In germline, CDR1 is SGHVS, CDR2 FQNEAQ. Between the trimmed V and J ends, which lost 4 bases and 7 bases, there was a span of 16 bases. The CDR3 covers 15 residues. The CDR3 DNA sequence: TGTGCCAGCAGCTCCAGGGGGGCTGGAAACGGGGAGCTGTTTTTT. Translated: CASSSRGAGNGELFF.

The chain joins TRBV6-5 to TRBJ2-1, with TRBD2 identical over 11 bases. This CDR3 region has 15 residues. Germline values: CDR1 MNHEY, CDR2 SVGAGI. With 2 bases clipped from V and 6 bases from J, the junction kept 3 bases outside the gene matches. CDR3 loop: CASSYNGLAGNEQFF. The DNA for the CDR3 is TGTGCCAGCAGTTACAATGGACTAGCGGGCAATGAGCAGTTCTTC.

J is TRBJ2-1 and V is TRBV27; 9 bases align to TRBD2. V gave up 6 bases and J gave up 5 bases; unmatched junction bases: 2. Germline-derived CDR1 and CDR2 are MNHEY and SMNVEV (reference sequence). This CDR3 is 13 amino acids long. This CDR3 reads CASRRLADNEQFF. The CDR3 region has the DNA TGTGCCAGCAGAAGACTAGCGGACAATGAGCAGTTCTTC.